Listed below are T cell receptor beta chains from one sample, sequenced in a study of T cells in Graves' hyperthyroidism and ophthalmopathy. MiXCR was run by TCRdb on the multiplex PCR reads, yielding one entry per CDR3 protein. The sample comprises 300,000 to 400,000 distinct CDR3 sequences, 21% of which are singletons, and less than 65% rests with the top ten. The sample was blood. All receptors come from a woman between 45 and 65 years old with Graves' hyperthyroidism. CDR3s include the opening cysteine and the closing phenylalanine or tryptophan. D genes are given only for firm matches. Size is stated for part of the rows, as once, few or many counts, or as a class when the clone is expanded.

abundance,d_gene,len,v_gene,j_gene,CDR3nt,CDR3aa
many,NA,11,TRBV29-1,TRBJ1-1,TGCAGCGCCTACTCGAACACTGAAGCTTTCTTT,CSAYSNTEAFF
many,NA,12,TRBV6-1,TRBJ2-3,TGTGCCCGCTCTTCTAGCACAGATACGCAGTATTTT,CARSSSTDTQYF
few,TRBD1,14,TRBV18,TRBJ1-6,TGTGCCAGCTCACCCCCGGGACAGGGTTCCCCCCTCCACTTT,CASSPPGQGSPLHF
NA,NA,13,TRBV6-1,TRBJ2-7,TGTGCCAGCATCTCCGAGGTCGCCTACGAGCAGTACTTC,CASISEVAYEQYF
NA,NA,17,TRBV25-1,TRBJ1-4,TGTGCCAGCAGTGAATTCCCCCCCAGGGAAGGGAGAGAAAAACTGTTTTTT,CASSEFPPREGREKLFF
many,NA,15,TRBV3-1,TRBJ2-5,TGTGCCAGCAGCCAAAACAGGCTCCCCCAAGAGACCCAGTACTTC,CASSQNRLPQETQYF
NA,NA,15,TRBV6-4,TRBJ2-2,TGTGCCAGCAGACCGACAGGTGTCGCCACCGGGGAGCTGTTTTTT,CASRPTGVATGELFF
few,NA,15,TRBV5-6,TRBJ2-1,TGTGCCAGCAGCTTTTCCAGGGTCCTGTACAATGAGCAGTTCTTC,CASSFSRVLYNEQFF
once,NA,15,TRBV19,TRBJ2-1,TGTGCCAGTAGCCGGTCCGCCGTCAACAACAATGAGCAGTTCTTC,CASSRSAVNNNEQFF
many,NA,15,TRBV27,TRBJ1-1,TGTGCCTCGCAGCCCACCGGGGGGGTGAACACTGAAGCTTTCTTT,CASQPTGGVNTEAFF
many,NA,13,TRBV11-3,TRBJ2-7,TGTGCCAGCAGCTTGGTCATGGGGTACGAGCAGTACTTC,CASSLVMGYEQYF
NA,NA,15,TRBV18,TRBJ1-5,TGTGCCAGCTCACCGCGGAGCGGGGACAATCAGCCCCAGCATTTT,CASSPRSGDNQPQHF
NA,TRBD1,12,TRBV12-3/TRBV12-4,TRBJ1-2,TGTGCCAGCACCAGGGGACAGAGCCCCTACACCTTC,CASTRGQSPYTF